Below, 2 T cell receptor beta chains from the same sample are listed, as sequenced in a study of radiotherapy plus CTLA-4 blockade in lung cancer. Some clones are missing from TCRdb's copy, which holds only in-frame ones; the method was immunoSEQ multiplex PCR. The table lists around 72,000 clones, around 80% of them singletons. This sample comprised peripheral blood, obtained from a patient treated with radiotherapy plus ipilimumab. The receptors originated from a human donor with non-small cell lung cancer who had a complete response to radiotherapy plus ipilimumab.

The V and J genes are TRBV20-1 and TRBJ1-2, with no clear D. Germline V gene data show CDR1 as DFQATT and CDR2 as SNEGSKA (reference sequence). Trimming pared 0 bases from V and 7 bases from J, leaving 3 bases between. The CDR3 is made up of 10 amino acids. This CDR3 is CSARDFGYTF. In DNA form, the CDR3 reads TGCAGTGCTAGAGATTTTGGCTACACCTTC.

The CDR3 DNA is TGTGCCAGCAGTTCCATTTACGGGATGGACTCCTACGAGCAGTACGTC. It encodes CASSSIYGMDSYEQYV. The genes are TRBV6-5 and TRBJ2-7; D may be TRBD2 (5 bases). V was cut by 4 bases and J by 0 bases, with 16 bases left in between. CDR3 length: 16 residues. Germline-derived CDR1 and CDR2 are MNHEY and SVGAGI.